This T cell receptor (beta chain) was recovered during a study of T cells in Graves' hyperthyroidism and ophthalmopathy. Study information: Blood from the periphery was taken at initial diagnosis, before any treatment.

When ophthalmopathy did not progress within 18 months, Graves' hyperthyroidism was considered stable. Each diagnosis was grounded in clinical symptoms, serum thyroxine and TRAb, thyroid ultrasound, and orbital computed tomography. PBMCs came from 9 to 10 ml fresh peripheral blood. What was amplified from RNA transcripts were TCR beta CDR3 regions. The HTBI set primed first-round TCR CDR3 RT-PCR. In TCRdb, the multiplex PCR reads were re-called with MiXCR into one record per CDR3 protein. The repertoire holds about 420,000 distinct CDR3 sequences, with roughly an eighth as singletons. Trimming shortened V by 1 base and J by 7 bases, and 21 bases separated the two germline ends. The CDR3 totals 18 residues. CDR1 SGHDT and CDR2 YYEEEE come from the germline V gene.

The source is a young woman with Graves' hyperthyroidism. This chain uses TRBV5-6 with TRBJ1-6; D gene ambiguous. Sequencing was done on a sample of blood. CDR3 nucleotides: TGTGCCAGCAGCTTGTTCGTGGGTTTGTCTGGGGAGAATTCACCCCTCCACTTT. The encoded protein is CASSLFVGLSGENSPLHF.